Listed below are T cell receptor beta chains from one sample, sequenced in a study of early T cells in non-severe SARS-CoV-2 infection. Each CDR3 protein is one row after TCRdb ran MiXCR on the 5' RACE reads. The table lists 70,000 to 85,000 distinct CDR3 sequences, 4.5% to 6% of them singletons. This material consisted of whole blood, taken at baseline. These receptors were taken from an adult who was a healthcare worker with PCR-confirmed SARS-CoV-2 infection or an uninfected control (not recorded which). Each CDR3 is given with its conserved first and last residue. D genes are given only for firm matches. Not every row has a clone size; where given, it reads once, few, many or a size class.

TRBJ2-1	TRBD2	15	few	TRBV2	CASSEGLAGVSEQFF	TGTGCCAGCAGTGAGGGACTAGCGGGAGTTAGTGAGCAGTTCTTC
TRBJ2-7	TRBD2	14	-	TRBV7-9	CASSVLAGAGEQYF	TGTGCCAGCAGCGTACTAGCGGGAGCGGGGGAGCAGTACTTC
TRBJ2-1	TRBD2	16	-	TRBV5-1	CASSLAGGRVPHEQFF	TGCGCCAGCAGCTTGGCGGGCGGGAGGGTCCCGCATGAGCAGTTCTTC
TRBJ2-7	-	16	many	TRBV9	CASSPTATPNSYEQYF	TGTGCCAGCAGCCCGACAGCAACCCCGAACTCCTACGAGCAGTACTTC
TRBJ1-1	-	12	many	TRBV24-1	CATRGENTEAFF	TGTGCCACCAGAGGGGAGAACACTGAAGCTTTCTTT
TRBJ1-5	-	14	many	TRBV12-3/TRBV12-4	CASKRHSDNQPQHF	TGTGCCAGCAAAAGACACTCCGACAATCAGCCCCAGCATTTT
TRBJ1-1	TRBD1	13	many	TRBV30	CAWSVGGTAEAFF	TGTGCCTGGAGTGTAGGGGGGACAGCTGAAGCTTTCTTT
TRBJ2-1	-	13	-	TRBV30	CAWRQDQGYELFF	TGTGCCTGGAGACAAGATCAGGGTTATGAGCTGTTCTTC
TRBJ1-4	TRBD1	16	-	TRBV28	CASSRQGRSTNEKLFF	TGTGCCAGCAGCCGACAGGGAAGGTCGACTAATGAAAAACTGTTTTTT
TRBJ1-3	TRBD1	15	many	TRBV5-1	CASSLDRGNGNTIYF	TGCGCCAGCAGCCTGGACAGGGGGAATGGAAACACCATATATTTT
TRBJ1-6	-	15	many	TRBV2	CASIGLSSYNSPLHF	TGTGCCAGCATCGGACTTTCCTCCTATAATTCACCCCTCCACTTT
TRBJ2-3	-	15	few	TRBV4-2	CASSQEGVRTDTQYF	TGTGCCAGCAGCCAAGAAGGGGTCCGCACAGATACGCAGTATTTT
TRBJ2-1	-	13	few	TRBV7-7	CASSLALEGGKFF	TGTGCCAGCAGCTTAGCCCTAGAGGGGGGAAAGTTCTTC
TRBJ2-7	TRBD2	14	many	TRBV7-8	CASSPSGSSYEQYF	TGTGCCAGCAGCCCTAGCGGGAGCTCCTACGAGCAGTACTTC
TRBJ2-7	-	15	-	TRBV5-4	CASSFREQIAAEQYF	TGTGCCAGCAGCTTTCGCGAGCAGATAGCTGCCGAGCAGTACTTC
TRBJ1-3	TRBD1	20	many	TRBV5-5	CASSRTGTGAPLSGGNTIYF	TGTGCCAGCAGCCGAACAGGGACAGGTGCACCGCTCTCAGGTGGAAACACCATATATTTT